These 30 T cell receptor beta chains originate from one sample sequenced in a study of radiotherapy plus CTLA-4 blockade in lung cancer. Sequencing was performed with immunoSEQ multiplex PCR; in TCRdb, only in-frame clones are kept and a portion is missing. The repertoire holds about 38,000 clones, with over 65% as singletons. Specimen: peripheral blood, collected from a patient treated with radiotherapy plus ipilimumab. The receptor set was obtained from a human donor with non-small cell lung cancer who had stable disease on radiotherapy plus ipilimumab.

This clone was seen a handful of times. The chain has TRBV4-3 and TRBJ1-5; D not certain. V lost 2 bases and J 4 bases, leaving 12 bases between the germline ends. This CDR3 comprises 15 residues. CDR1 LGHNA and CDR2 YSLEER come from the germline V gene. CDR3 region: CASSQIRSGNQPQHF. CDR3 nucleotides: TGCGCCAGCAGCCAAATCAGGTCGGGGAATCAGCCCCAGCATTTT.

In this sample, this clone turned up a few times. Other DNA sequences within the sample encode an identical CDR3. The chain is built from TRBV5-4 and TRBJ1-1; the match to TRBD1 covers 11 bases. Trimming cost V 4 bases and J 1 base; bases outside gene matches: 3. In germline, CDR1 is SGHNT, CDR2 YYREEE (reference sequence). The CDR3 is 15 amino acids. The CDR3, as DNA: TGTGCCAGCAGCCCGGGACAGGGGGGGAACACTGAAGCTTTCTTT. This encodes CASSPGQGGNTEAFF.

V and J are TRBV10-2 and TRBJ1-1; no clear D gene. The CDR3 spans 13 residues. V was cut by 0 bases and J by 5 bases, with 7 bases left in between. Germline CDR1 reads WSHSY; CDR2 reads SAAADI. CDR3 loop: CASSESSWTEAFF. The CDR3 bases are TGCGCCAGCAGTGAGTCGAGTTGGACTGAAGCTTTCTTT.

The chain couples TRBV9 to TRBJ2-1, with D perhaps matching TRBD2 (5 bases). The germline gives CDR1 SGDLS, CDR2 YYNGEE. Trimming took 3 bases from V and 7 from J, leaving 17 bases between them. The CDR3 is 15 amino acids. CDR3 loop: CASSERGNPENEQFF. CDR3 nucleotide sequence: TGTGCCAGCAGCGAGAGAGGGAACCCCGAGAATGAGCAGTTCTTC.

The chain links TRBV10-1 to TRBJ1-5, with D possibly being TRBD1 (5 bases). This CDR3 comprises 14 residues. Germline assignment: CDR1 WNHNN and CDR2 SYGVQD (reference sequence). Between the trimmed V and J ends, which lost 5 bases and 0 bases, there was a span of 8 bases. CDR3 sequence reads: CASSLDSSNQPQHF. As DNA, the CDR3 is TGCGCCAGCAGTCTAGACAGTAGCAATCAGCCCCAGCATTTT.

This clone has a handful of counts. The V call is TRBV27, the J call TRBJ1-1; D is uncertain. V gave up 5 bases and J gave up 5 bases, with 21 bases separating them. The CDR3 has 16 amino acids. Germline loops: CDR1 MNHEY, CDR2 SMNVEV (reference sequence). CDR3 amino acids: CASSQIGVRVRTEAFF. The CDR3 DNA sequence: TGTGCCAGCAGTCAAATCGGGGTGAGGGTACGGACTGAAGCTTTCTTT.

The chain has TRBV6-1 and TRBJ1-2; D unclear. The CDR3 runs 15 residues. CDR1 and CDR2 (germline): MNHNS, SASEGT. The V end was cut by 0 bases, the J end by 4 bases, with 12 bases between. CDR3: CASSEAAVFGYGYTF. The DNA of the CDR3 is TGTGCCAGCAGTGAAGCGGCGGTCTTCGGCTATGGCTACACCTTC.

The chain employs TRBV5-1 and TRBJ1-5; 7 bases line up with TRBD1. Trimming at V came to 1 base and at J to 3 bases, leaving 4 bases not matched to a gene. From germline, CDR1 is SGHRS and CDR2 YFSETQ. The CDR3 extends over 15 amino acids. DNA for the CDR3: TGCGCCAGCAGCTTGACAGGGGAGGCCAATCAGCCCCAGCATTTT. Translation gives CASSLTGEANQPQHF.

The chain employs TRBV5-6 and TRBJ2-3; D might be TRBD1 (6 bases). The germline V and J ends were trimmed by 2 bases and 8 bases, with 21 bases remaining between them. The germline gives CDR1 SGHDT, CDR2 YYEEEE. This CDR3 comprises 16 residues. CDR3 nucleotides: TGTGCCAGCAGCTTATTGGGACCCGATGTCAGGGGTACGCAGTATTTT. Encoded protein: CASSLLGPDVRGTQYF.

This clone is labeled as medium-sized. The rearrangement uses TRBV2 and TRBJ2-6; no clear D gene. CDR1 SNHLY and CDR2 FYNNEI come from the germline V gene. Trimming left V 3 bases short and J 3 bases short, with 15 bases between. The CDR3 consists of 17 residues. The DNA of the CDR3 is TGTGCCAGCAGTGACGTAGGCAGAACTTTTGGGGCCAACGTCCTGACTTTC. Amino acid sequence: CASSDVGRTFGANVLTF.

This clone was detected a few times. V is TRBV7-2 and J is TRBJ1-5, with D tentatively TRBD1 (5 bases). Germline CDR1 is SGHTA and CDR2 is FQGNSA. Trimming pared 5 bases from V and 7 bases from J, leaving 24 bases between. This CDR3 comprises 17 residues. CDR3 loop: CASSARGAGQGPQPQHF. DNA of the CDR3: TGTGCCAGCAGCGCGAGAGGGGCGGGCCAGGGTCCCCAGCCCCAGCATTTT.

V usage is TRBV27 and J usage is TRBJ1-1, with D tentatively TRBD1 (6 bases). The V end was cut by 7 bases, the J end by 4 bases, with 19 bases between. Per the germline V gene, CDR1 is MNHEY and CDR2 is SMNVEV (reference sequence). The CDR3 loop spans 15 amino acids. CDR3 loop: CASNVGGAGSTEAFF. CDR3 sequence (DNA): TGTGCCAGCAATGTTGGGGGCGCGGGGAGCACTGAAGCTTTCTTT.

The rearrangement uses TRBV11-3 and TRBJ2-1; the D is unclear. V was clipped by 3 bases and J by 0 bases, with 6 bases between them. This CDR3 spans 14 amino acids. CDR1 and CDR2 from the germline V gene are SGHNT and YENEEA. The CDR3 DNA is TGTGCCAGCAGCTTGCCGTCCTCCTACAATGAGCAGTTCTTC. This gives the protein CASSLPSSYNEQFF.

Note on this clone: At the DNA level, this CDR3 is encoded by other sequences in the same sample as well. This chain's CDR3 is CAISTYRTGQDEQYF. The CDR3 bases are TGTGCCATATCCACTTATCGGACAGGCCAGGACGAGCAGTACTTC. The chain combines TRBV10-3 with TRBJ2-7, with TRBD1 identical over 7 bases. J lost 5 bases, V lost 9 bases, and 16 bases had no gene match. Germline V lookup: CDR1 ENHRY, CDR2 SYGVKD. The CDR3 loop spans 15 amino acids.

This clone has only a few counts. The V gene is TRBV5-1, the J gene TRBJ2-7, with 11 nucleotides matching TRBD1. There are 15 residues in the CDR3. Unmatched junction bases numbered 3, after V lost 2 bases and J lost 2 bases. Germline V gives CDR1 SGHRS, CDR2 YFSETQ. The CDR3 loop is CASSLGTGGAYEQYF. The DNA for the CDR3 is TGCGCCAGCAGCTTAGGGACAGGGGGGGCCTACGAGCAGTACTTC. Full variable domain (remainder filled in from reference TRBV5-1 and TRBJ2-7): KAGVTQTPRYLIKTRGQQVTLSCSPISGHRSVSWYQQTPGQGLQFLFEYFSETQRNKGNFPGRFSGRQFSNSRSEMNVSTLELGDSALYLCASSLGTGGAYEQYFGPGTRLTVT.

The genes are TRBV10-3 and TRBJ2-3; 8 bases are shared with TRBD2. Trimming removed 5 bases from V and 5 bases from J; junction bases left unmatched: 6. This CDR3 spans 14 amino acids. The germline gives CDR1 ENHRY, CDR2 SYGVKD. DNA for the CDR3: TGTGCCATCAGTCGTAGCGGGGAGGGAGATACGCAGTATTTT. It yields the protein CAISRSGEGDTQYF.

The V and J genes are TRBV25-1 and TRBJ2-1, with a possible D match to TRBD1 (6 bases). The ends were cut back, 5 bases at V and 4 bases at J, with 15 bases in the middle. CDR3 length: 15 residues. Germline values: CDR1 MGHDK, CDR2 SYGVNS. The DNA of the CDR3 is TGTGCCAGCAGTCACCGGACAGCCTTATACAATGAGCAGTTCTTC. The encoded protein is CASSHRTALYNEQFF.

The chain is built from TRBV30 and TRBJ2-3, with a weak D call TRBD2 (5 bases). The V end was cut by 4 bases, the J end by 4 bases, with 15 bases between. Germline V CDR1 and CDR2: GTSNPN, SVGIG (reference sequence). CDR3 length: 14 residues. The CDR3 is CAWTAGPRADTQYF. The DNA for the CDR3 is TGTGCCTGGACCGCCGGACCGAGGGCAGATACGCAGTATTTT.

V is TRBV2 and J is TRBJ2-5; perhaps TRBD2 as D (7 bases). Deletions cut 3 bases from V and 5 bases from J, with 16 bases between. This CDR3 region has 15 residues. In germline, CDR1 is SNHLY, CDR2 FYNNEI. The CDR3, as DNA: TGTGCCAGCAGTGACCGGTTCGGGGGGCGGGAGACCCAGTACTTC. This gives the protein CASSDRFGGRETQYF.

The genes are TRBV6-5 and TRBJ2-7; 11 bases align to TRBD1. Looked up from germline, CDR1 is MNHEY and CDR2 is SVGAGI. The CDR3 sequence is 14 residues long. Trimming removed 6 bases from V and 2 bases from J; junction bases left unmatched: 3. The CDR3 spells CASRRDRGTYEQYF. The CDR3 DNA reads TGTGCCAGCAGGCGGGACAGGGGGACCTACGAGCAGTACTTC.

The chain employs TRBV11-2 and TRBJ2-3; D gene uncertain. Germline V CDR1 and CDR2: SGHAT, FQNNGV. Trimming left V 3 bases short and J 4 bases short, with 8 bases between. CDR3 size: 13 residues. CDR3 sequence reads: CASSLGNSDTQYF. The CDR3 coding sequence is TGTGCCAGCAGCTTGGGGAATTCAGATACGCAGTATTTT.

This clone showed up just a few times. The chain recombines TRBV6-1 with TRBJ2-7, with no clear D. The CDR3 runs to 9 residues. V was pared by 6 bases and J by 6 bases, with 3 bases between. Germline CDR1 and CDR2: MNHNS and SASEGT. The CDR3 DNA sequence: TGTGCCAGCAGATCCGAGCAGTACTTC. As protein: CASRSEQYF.

This rearrangement joins TRBV5-1 to TRBJ2-3; D unclear. This CDR3 is 12 amino acids long. V was pared by 2 bases and J by 2 bases, with 3 bases between. Germline assignment: CDR1 SGHRS and CDR2 YFSETQ. The CDR3 region has the DNA TGCGCCAGCAGCTTCGACACAGATACGCAGTATTTT. Translation: CASSFDTDTQYF.

This clone was observed a handful of times. The chain is built from TRBV7-2 and TRBJ2-2; TRBD2 matches at 9 bases. V was clipped by 1 base and J by 3 bases; unmatched bases: 3. The germline gives CDR1 SGHTA, CDR2 FQGNSA. The CDR3 is 16 amino acids. The CDR3 nucleotides are TGTGCCAGCAGCTTAGTAGCGGGGGCTCACACCGGGGAGCTGTTTTTT. This codes for CASSLVAGAHTGELFF.

This clone occurred many times. The V call is TRBV5-1, the J call TRBJ1-1; D ambiguous. V lost 3 bases and J 1 base, leaving 16 bases between the germline ends. The CDR3 contains 16 residues. Germline V lookup: CDR1 SGHRS, CDR2 YFSETQ. The CDR3 loop is CASSSVPQTRNTEAFF. In DNA, the CDR3 is TGCGCCAGCAGCTCCGTACCACAGACAAGGAACACTGAAGCTTTCTTT.

This clone was detected once. The CDR3 nucleotides read TGTGCCAGCTCACCGGCCCGAGACAGACAGCCCCAGCATTTT. This codes for CASSPARDRQPQHF. V gene TRBV18 combines with J gene TRBJ1-5; a weak D match, TRBD1 (5 bases). The CDR3 is made up of 14 amino acids. The germline V gene encodes CDR1 KGHSH and CDR2 LQKENI. V lost 3 bases and J 7 bases, leaving 13 bases between the germline ends.

This clone was seen a single time. The chain is built from TRBV19 and TRBJ1-5, with D unclear. Germline V gene sequence: CDR1 LNHDA, CDR2 SQIVND (reference sequence). The CDR3 has 14 residues. V dropped 1 base and J dropped 5 bases, with 9 bases sitting between them. DNA for the CDR3: TGTGCCAGTAGTATAGGAGCAGACTATCAGCCCCAGCATTTT. It yields the protein CASSIGADYQPQHF.

The chain recombines TRBV5-4 with TRBJ1-1, with 9 bases identical to TRBD1. From germline, CDR1 is SGHNT and CDR2 YYREEE (reference sequence). V lost 0 bases and J lost 5; bases outside the gene matches: 5. This CDR3 is 15 amino acids long. Here the CDR3 DNA reads TGTGCCAGCAGCTTGGGCACAGGGGGCAATACTGAAGCTTTCTTT. Translated, it gives CASSLGTGGNTEAFF.

For the CDR3, the DNA is TGTGCCAGTAGGGACCGACAGGGGACAGCGAACACCGGGGAGCTGTTTTTT. This gives the protein CASRDRQGTANTGELFF. This chain connects TRBV19 to TRBJ2-2; 8 nucleotides align to TRBD1. Losses at the gene ends were 6 bases for V and 0 bases for J; bases not matched to a gene: 9. The germline V gene encodes CDR1 LNHDA and CDR2 SQIVND (reference sequence). The CDR3 is made up of 17 amino acids. Supplemented by reference TRBV19 and TRBJ2-2, the full variable domain reads DGGITQSPKYLFRKEGQNVTLSCEQNLNHDAMYWYRQDPGQGLRLIYYSQIVNDFQKGDIAEGYSVSREKKESFPLTVTSAQKNPTAFYLCASRDRQGTANTGELFFGEGSRLTVL.

This clone was detected a few times. The rearrangement links TRBV28 to TRBJ1-2, with TRBD1 as a possible D gene (6 bases). The length of the CDR3 is 13 residues. Trimming removed 4 bases at V and 6 bases at J, with 12 bases between. CDR1 and CDR2 (germline): MDHEN, SYDVKM. The DNA for the CDR3 is TGTGCCAGCAGTTCCACAGGGTTGGATGGCTACACCTTC. This gives the protein CASSSTGLDGYTF.